The 23 T cell receptor beta chains below all came from one sample that was sequenced in a study of T cell repertoires in ileal Crohn's disease. Time point meaning: neoterminal ileum biopsy at postoperative endoscopy, about 6 months after surgery. Sequenced by immunoSEQ multiplex PCR; TCRdb stores in-frame clones only, minus some. The sample yields about 2,700 clones, around 70% seen once. Sequencing input: ileal tissue. The source is an adult with Crohn's disease.

This clone has just a few counts. The rearrangement links TRBV19 to TRBJ1-4; D remains ambiguous. Germline V gene lookup returns CDR1 LNHDA and CDR2 SQIVND (reference sequence). This CDR3 comprises 13 residues. V was pared by 9 bases and J by 0 bases, with 8 bases between. CDR3 sequence reads: CASTPSTNEKLFF. In DNA form, the CDR3 reads TGTGCCAGCACACCTTCAACTAATGAAAAACTGTTTTTT.

This rearrangement joins TRBV5-1 to TRBJ2-1, with 7 bases fitting TRBD2. Germline CDR1 reads SGHRS; CDR2 reads YFSETQ. This CDR3 comprises 12 residues. Germline trimming cut 2 bases from V and 16 bases from J; bases unmatched to any gene: 9. In nucleotides, the CDR3 is TGCGCCAGCAGCTTCCCTTTTCGGGAGGCTTTCTTC. This codes for CASSFPFREAFF.

This clone was seen more than once but under ten times. The gene calls are TRBV7-2 and TRBJ1-2; D is undetermined. This CDR3 spans 13 amino acids. The V end was cut by 5 bases, the J end by 1 base, with 8 bases between. Looked up from germline, CDR1 is SGHTA and CDR2 is FQGNSA. The CDR3 protein is CASSLQRNYGYTF. Here the CDR3 DNA reads TGTGCCAGCAGCCTGCAGCGTAACTATGGCTACACCTTC. Combining the CDR3 with reference TRBV7-2 and TRBJ1-2 gives the whole variable domain GAGVSQSPSNKVTEKGKDVELRCDPISGHTALYWYRQSLGQGLEFLIYFQGNSAPDKSGLPSDRFSAERTGGSVSTLTIQRTQQEDSAVYLCASSLQRNYGYTFGSGTRLTVV.

CDR3 nucleotide sequence: TGTGCCAGCAGTTTACAGAGTATGGATGGCTACACCTTC. It is translated as CASSLQSMDGYTF. The V gene is TRBV5-4, the J gene TRBJ1-2; D remains unclear. The CDR3 sequence is 13 residues long. V was trimmed by 5 bases and J by 6 bases, leaving 14 bases between them. Germline loops: CDR1 SGHNT, CDR2 YYREEE (reference sequence).

The chain uses TRBV2 and TRBJ2-1; 9 positions agree with TRBD2. CDR1 is SNHLY, CDR2 FYNNEI, per germline. The CDR3 spans 14 residues. The V gene end was trimmed by 4 bases and the J gene end by 10 bases; junction bases not matched to a gene: 8. This CDR3 reads CASSGPGLAGEQFF. In DNA, the CDR3 is TGTGCCAGCAGTGGACCGGGGCTAGCGGGGGAGCAGTTCTTC.

This clone occurred a few times. This chain uses TRBV4-3 with TRBJ1-2, with TRBD1 matching 11 bases. Germline-derived CDR1 and CDR2 are LGHNA and YSLEER. The CDR3 totals 17 residues. Trimming at V came to 4 bases and at J to 5 bases, leaving 12 bases not matched to a gene. CDR3 DNA: TGCGCCAGCAGCCCGAAACCCCCCGGGACAGGGGGGTATGGCTACACCTTC. It codes for CASSPKPPGTGGYGYTF.

The V gene is TRBV11-2, the J gene TRBJ1-1; 9 bases line up with TRBD1. Per the germline V gene, CDR1 is SGHAT and CDR2 is FQNNGV. This CDR3 comprises 16 residues. The ends lost 5 bases at V and 0 bases at J; junction bases unmatched: 7. CDR3 residues: CASSRGQGSLNTEAFF. The CDR3 coding sequence is TGTGCCAGCAGCCGAGGACAGGGGAGCCTGAACACTGAAGCTTTCTTT. The variable domain in full, completed from reference TRBV11-2 and TRBJ1-1, reads EAGVAQSPRYKIIEKRQSVAFWCNPISGHATLYWYQQILGQGPKLLIQFQNNGVVDDSQLPKDRFSAERLKGVDSTLKIQPAKLEDSAVYLCASSRGQGSLNTEAFFGQGTRLTVV.

This clone is labeled large (0.1 to 1%). J is TRBJ2-3 and V is TRBV6-4; D remains ambiguous. V gave up 0 bases and J gave up 2 bases, with 9 bases separating them. The CDR3 totals 15 residues. The germline V gene has CDR1 MRHNA and CDR2 SNTAGT. The CDR3 reads CASSDSGLTTDTQYF. The DNA of the CDR3 is TGTGCCAGCAGTGACTCGGGCCTAACCACAGATACGCAGTATTTT.

In this sample, this clone turned up a few times. The chain combines TRBV4-1 with TRBJ2-7, with D maybe TRBD2 (5 bases). The CDR3 covers 17 residues. Looked up from germline, CDR1 is MGHRA and CDR2 is YSYEKL. V dropped 0 bases and J dropped 1 base, with 16 bases sitting between them. CDR3 protein: CASSQDLPIRGSYEQYF. Written as DNA, the CDR3 is TGCGCCAGCAGCCAAGATCTACCCATCCGGGGTTCCTACGAGCAGTACTTC.

CDR3 DNA: TGTGCCAGCAGTCGACAGGGGAACTATGGCTACACCTTC. Its protein is CASSRQGNYGYTF. The chain employs TRBV6-5 and TRBJ1-2, with 8 bases identical to TRBD1. Germline V gene sequence: CDR1 MNHEY, CDR2 SVGAGI. CDR3 length: 13 amino acids. Trimming cost V 5 bases and J 2 bases; bases outside gene matches: 1.

V and J are TRBV4-3 and TRBJ2-4, with TRBD2 matching over 9 bases. The CDR3 covers 19 residues. J lost 2 bases, V lost 4 bases, and 15 bases had no gene match. Germline V gene sequence: CDR1 LGHNA, CDR2 YSLEER. CDR3 residues: CASSPLLHQSGRTKNIQYF. The CDR3 nucleotides are TGCGCCAGCAGCCCTCTTTTACACCAGAGCGGGAGGACCAAAAACATTCAGTACTTC.

This clone was observed a handful of times. CDR3 in amino acids: CASTRGPDTEAFF. For the CDR3, the DNA is TGTGCCAGCACTCGCGGGCCGGACACTGAAGCTTTCTTT. This sequence joins TRBV27 and TRBJ1-1; D unresolved. V was shortened by 7 bases and J by 3 bases, with 12 bases between the two germline ends. This CDR3 region has 13 residues. Per germline, CDR1 MNHEY and CDR2 SMNVEV (reference sequence).

The rearrangement joins TRBV5-1 to TRBJ1-6, with 8 bases lining up with TRBD1. The CDR3 runs 15 residues. Germline lookup yields CDR1 SGHRS and CDR2 YFSETQ. V lost 4 bases and J lost 7; bases outside the gene matches: 7. The CDR3 DNA sequence: TGCGCCAGCAGCGTGGACAGGGTGGAGAATTCACCCCTCCACTTT. It is translated as CASSVDRVENSPLHF.

The V and J genes are TRBV30 and TRBJ2-1; 7 bases fit TRBD2. The length of the CDR3 is 14 residues. V dropped 2 bases and J dropped 8; count of bases not matched to a gene: 9. CDR1 and CDR2 (germline): GTSNPN, SVGIG (reference sequence). CDR3 in amino acids: CAWSRNGGTDEQFF. The CDR3 DNA sequence: TGTGCCTGGAGTCGGAACGGGGGGACGGATGAGCAGTTCTTC. The variable domain in full, with the rest retrieved from reference TRBV30 and TRBJ2-1, is SQTIHQWPATLVQPVGSPLSLECTVEGTSNPNLYWYRQAAGRGLQLLFYSVGIGQISSEVPQNLSASRPQDRQFILSSKKLLLSDSGFYLCAWSRNGGTDEQFFGPGTRLTVL.

This clone was counted once. This CDR3 reads CASSLGGADTQYF. CDR3 nucleotides: TGCGCCAGCAGCTTGGGGGGGGCAGATACGCAGTATTTT. The chain uses TRBV5-1 and TRBJ2-3; TRBD2 is a possible D gene (6 bases). CDR1 and CDR2 from the germline V gene are SGHRS and YFSETQ. This CDR3 spans 13 amino acids. V lost 0 bases and J lost 4, with 6 bases in between.

The V gene is TRBV6-5, the J gene TRBJ1-2; a weak D match, TRBD1 (5 bases). V was pared by 4 bases and J by 8 bases, with 20 bases between. In germline, CDR1 is MNHEY, CDR2 SVGAGI. The CDR3 consists of 15 residues. The CDR3 nucleotides are TGTGCCAGCAGTTCCGCTCTTGGGGGGTTGAGGGGCTACACCTTC. Its translation: CASSSALGGLRGYTF.

V gene TRBV6-1 combines with J gene TRBJ2-7; D remains ambiguous. CDR1 is MNHNS and CDR2 is SASEGT in the germline V gene. V gave up 4 bases and J gave up 3 bases, with 16 bases separating them. The CDR3 spans 15 residues. The CDR3 reads CASSVTDEGNYEQYF. As DNA, the CDR3 is TGTGCCAGCAGTGTCACAGACGAAGGTAACTACGAGCAGTACTTC.

V usage is TRBV11-2 and J usage is TRBJ2-1, with 8 nucleotides matching TRBD2. Germline loops: CDR1 SGHAT, CDR2 FQNNGV. The ends lost 5 bases at V and 4 bases at J; junction bases unmatched: 10. The CDR3 has 16 residues. CDR3 residues: CASSPGGGLVYNEQFF. The CDR3 DNA sequence: TGTGCCAGCAGCCCCGGGGGGGGGCTGGTGTACAATGAGCAGTTCTTC.

The chain has TRBV1 and TRBJ2-3; the table assigns TRBD2, which was not confirmed against the DNA. TRBV1 is a listed pseudogene. This CDR3 is built from 17 residues. CDR3 DNA: TGCACCAGCAGCCCAGGGACTAGCGGTCGAGGCACAGATACGCAGTATTTT. This sequence encodes CTSSPGTSGRGTDTQYF.

The V call is TRBV6-5, the J call TRBJ1-2; a possible D gene is TRBD1 (6 bases). Germline CDR1 and CDR2: MNHEY and SVGAGI. V lost 6 bases to trimming and J lost 1 base, with 15 bases between them. The CDR3 has 15 amino acids. CDR3 sequence reads: CASRSPGDGNYGYTF. CDR3 DNA: TGTGCCAGCAGGTCACCAGGGGACGGTAACTATGGCTACACCTTC.

V usage is TRBV9 and J usage is TRBJ1-5; possibly TRBD1 for D (6 bases). Trimming removed 4 bases at V and 0 bases at J, with 17 bases between. Per germline, CDR1 SGDLS and CDR2 YYNGEE. The CDR3 sequence is 17 residues long. The chain's CDR3 is CASSPQRGKSSNQPQHF. For the CDR3, the DNA is TGTGCCAGCAGCCCTCAGAGGGGGAAAAGTAGCAATCAGCCCCAGCATTTT.

The chain combines TRBV2 with TRBJ1-2, with D uncertain. Trimming pared 2 bases from V and 4 bases from J, leaving 8 bases between. The germline V gene encodes CDR1 SNHLY and CDR2 FYNNEI. This CDR3 is 13 amino acids long. The CDR3 DNA follows: TGTGCCAGCAGTGAAAGGCAGGTCTATGGCTACACCTTC. Translating it yields CASSERQVYGYTF.

V and J are TRBV5-6 and TRBJ1-1; a weak D match, TRBD1 (5 bases). The length of the CDR3 is 14 residues. CDR1 and CDR2 from the germline V gene are SGHDT and YYEEEE. Between the trimmed V and J ends, which lost 0 bases and 2 bases, there was a span of 8 bases. Here the CDR3 reads CASSLAGQNTEAFF. As DNA, the CDR3 is TGTGCCAGCAGCTTGGCAGGGCAAAACACTGAAGCTTTCTTT.